The 5 T cell receptor beta chains presented below share a single source sample, sequenced in a study of blood T cell repertoires in COVID-19. Using immunoSEQ multiplex PCR, the repertoire was profiled, and TCRdb retains in-frame clones only, with some absent. The repertoire holds roughly 140,000 clones, with 80% as singletons. Source material: peripheral blood. The receptors stem from a man aged 60 to 75 with acute or convalescent COVID-19.

V usage is TRBV30 and J usage is TRBJ1-1, with D perhaps TRBD1 (5 bases). The CDR3 loop spans 14 amino acids. V was pared by 0 bases and J by 5 bases, with 13 bases between. Per the germline V gene, CDR1 is GTSNPN and CDR2 is SVGIG (reference sequence). DNA of the CDR3: TGTGCCTGGAGTGTAAGGGGAGGAGGTACTGAAGCTTTCTTT. Its translation is CAWSVRGGGTEAFF. Full variable domain (missing parts from reference TRBV30 and TRBJ1-1): SQTIHQWPATLVQPVGSPLSLECTVEGTSNPNLYWYRQAAGRGLQLLFYSVGIGQISSEVPQNLSASRPQDRQFILSSKKLLLSDSGFYLCAWSVRGGGTEAFFGQGTRLTVV.

This clone was recorded a few times. The chain links TRBV11-2 to TRBJ1-3, with 7 bases aligning to TRBD1. Germline V gene sequence: CDR1 SGHAT, CDR2 FQNNGV. With 3 bases clipped from V and 5 bases from J, the junction kept 4 bases outside the gene matches. The CDR3 is 14 residues long. CDR3 DNA sequence: TGTGCCAGCAGCTTCGGCAGGGGGAGAAACACCATATATTTT. This encodes CASSFGRGRNTIYF.

This clone was found a few times. The chain has TRBV19 and TRBJ1-2; no definite D call. Trimming took off 7 bases at V and 5 bases at J, with 20 bases between the two ends. CDR1 LNHDA and CDR2 SQIVND come from the germline V gene (reference sequence). The CDR3 sequence is 15 residues long. The CDR3 coding sequence is TGTGCCAGTACCCCCTCTGCTGCAGTTCCTTATGGCTACACCTTC. Translation: CASTPSAAVPYGYTF.

This clone was seen ten or more times. The chain recombines TRBV6-1 with TRBJ2-7; TRBD2 is a possible D gene (5 bases). V lost 1 base and J 3 bases, leaving 16 bases between the germline ends. The CDR3 sequence is 16 residues long. Germline V gene lookup returns CDR1 MNHNS and CDR2 SASEGT. CDR3 sequence reads: CASSEVRGGPLYEQYF. The CDR3 nucleotides read TGTGCCAGCAGTGAAGTGAGAGGAGGTCCTCTCTACGAGCAGTACTTC.

CDR3 sequence (DNA): TGTGCTAGTGGTTTTGAGCTTAGTAACAGGGGGAACACTGAAGCTTTCTTT. Translating it yields CASGFELSNRGNTEAFF. The rearrangement joins TRBV12-5 to TRBJ1-1; TRBD1 agrees at 7 bases. Trimming took 3 bases from V and 1 from J; bases not matched to a gene: 11. The length of the CDR3 is 17 residues. CDR1 and CDR2 (germline): LGHNT, FRNRAP. Combining the CDR3 with reference TRBV12-5 and TRBJ1-1 gives the whole variable domain DARVTQTPRHKVTEMGQEVTMRCQPILGHNTVFWYRQTMMQGLELLAYFRNRAPLDDSGMPKDRFSAEMPDATLATLKIQPSEPRDSAVYFCASGFELSNRGNTEAFFGQGTRLTVV.